Listed here are 10 T cell receptor beta chains from one sample, sequenced in a study of blood T cell repertoires in COVID-19. Clones were read by immunoSEQ multiplex PCR, and TCRdb kept only the in-frame ones, dropping some. The table includes fewer than 350,000 clones, 85% detected once. The sequenced material came from PBMCs or T cells enriched from blood (not recorded which). These receptors originate from a woman in her thirties who had been exposed to COVID-19.

CDR3 sequence (DNA): TGCAGTGCTAGTCCCCCACCGGAGTACAATGAGCAGTTCTTC. Amino acid sequence: CSASPPPEYNEQFF. The rearrangement uses TRBV20-1 and TRBJ2-1; unclear D gene. Trimming removed 3 bases at V and 4 bases at J, with 13 bases between. The CDR3 runs 14 residues. CDR1 and CDR2 from the germline V gene are DFQATT and SNEGSKA (reference sequence).

Only one count was recorded for this clone. V usage is TRBV19 and J usage is TRBJ2-1; D unresolved. CDR3 size: 16 residues. The V end was cut by 2 bases, the J end by 3 bases, with 14 bases between. CDR1 LNHDA and CDR2 SQIVND come from the germline V gene (reference sequence). CDR3 bases: TGTGCCAGTAGTATAATTTCGGCACGGAGCTACAATGAGCAGTTCTTC. Residues: CASSIISARSYNEQFF.

V usage is TRBV27 and J usage is TRBJ2-1, with 9 bases fitting TRBD1. Germline V lookup: CDR1 MNHEY, CDR2 SMNVEV (reference sequence). The V segment lost 4 bases and the J segment 1 base; nucleotides outside the gene matches: 2. This CDR3 spans 15 amino acids. The CDR3 loop is CASSWGQGSYNEQFF. CDR3 sequence (DNA): TGTGCCAGCAGTTGGGGACAGGGTTCCTACAATGAGCAGTTCTTC.

A few counts support this clone. The rearrangement uses TRBV2 and TRBJ2-5, with D hard to call. There are 12 residues in the CDR3. The ends were cut back, 3 bases at V and 5 bases at J, with 7 bases in the middle. In germline, CDR1 is SNHLY, CDR2 FYNNEI. CDR3 nucleotides: TGTGCCAGCAGTGAGTTAATTGAGACCCAGTACTTC. It specifies CASSELIETQYF.

This clone was observed once. This chain links TRBV12-3 or TRBV12-4 with TRBJ2-7; D may be TRBD1 (5 bases). This CDR3 has 12 residues. Trimming removed 1 base from V and 6 bases from J, with 7 bases in between. CDR3 protein: CASSLGGLEQYF. In DNA form, the CDR3 reads TGTGCCAGCAGTTTAGGGGGCCTCGAGCAGTACTTC.

This clone was observed a single time. The chain is built from TRBV5-1 and TRBJ2-7, with TRBD1 matching over 10 bases. This CDR3 comprises 17 residues. Unmatched junction bases numbered 12, after V lost 4 bases and J lost 2 bases. Germline CDR1 is SGHRS and CDR2 is YFSETQ. Written as DNA, the CDR3 is TGCGCCAGCAGCCTCGGGACAGGGGTCGGAAAGGCCTACGAGCAGTACTTC. Its translation is CASSLGTGVGKAYEQYF.

V and J are TRBV15 and TRBJ2-5; the match to TRBD1 covers 9 bases. The CDR3 contains 15 residues. The V gene's germline CDR1 is LNHNV and CDR2 YYDKDF (reference sequence). Trimming took 3 bases from V and 1 from J; bases not matched to a gene: 3. CDR3 DNA: TGTGCCACCAGCAGGGACAGGGGAACCCAAGAGACCCAGTACTTC. Amino acid sequence: CATSRDRGTQETQYF.

The table lists this clone with a few counts. This chain connects TRBV30 to TRBJ1-2, with TRBD1 matching 7 bases. V lost 2 bases and J lost 5; bases outside the gene matches: 5. Germline lookup yields CDR1 GTSNPN and CDR2 SVGIG (reference sequence). The CDR3 runs to 13 residues. This chain's CDR3 is CAWSRGQTYGYTF. CDR3 coding DNA: TGTGCCTGGAGTCGGGGACAGACTTATGGCTACACCTTC.

This chain uses TRBV7-2 with TRBJ1-5; D ambiguous. Germline values: CDR1 SGHTA, CDR2 FQGNSA. CDR3 size: 14 residues. V lost 1 base and J 7 bases, leaving 11 bases between the germline ends. The CDR3 loop is CASSLEWSEQPQHF. DNA of the CDR3: TGTGCCAGCAGCTTAGAGTGGAGCGAGCAGCCCCAGCATTTT. The full variable domain, in which reference TRBV7-2 and TRBJ1-5 provide the parts outside the CDR3, is GAGVSQSPSNKVTEKGKDVELRCDPISGHTALYWYRQSLGQGLEFLIYFQGNSAPDKSGLPSDRFSAERTGGSVSTLTIQRTQQEDSAVYLCASSLEWSEQPQHFGDGTRLSIL.

The V gene is TRBV5-4, the J gene TRBJ2-7; 9 bases align to TRBD1. Germline-derived CDR1 and CDR2 are SGHNT and YYREEE (reference sequence). After removal of 4 bases from V and 1 base from J, the junction contained 3 bases not matched to a gene. This CDR3 comprises 14 residues. DNA for the CDR3: TGTGCCAGCAGCCGGGACAGGGCTTCCTACGAGCAGTACTTC. Translated: CASSRDRASYEQYF. Combining the CDR3 with reference TRBV5-4 and TRBJ2-7 gives the whole variable domain ETGVTQSPTHLIKTRGQQVTLRCSSQSGHNTVSWYQQALGQGPQFIFQYYREEENGRGNFPPRFSGLQFPNYSSELNVNALELDDSALYLCASSRDRASYEQYFGPGTRLTVT.